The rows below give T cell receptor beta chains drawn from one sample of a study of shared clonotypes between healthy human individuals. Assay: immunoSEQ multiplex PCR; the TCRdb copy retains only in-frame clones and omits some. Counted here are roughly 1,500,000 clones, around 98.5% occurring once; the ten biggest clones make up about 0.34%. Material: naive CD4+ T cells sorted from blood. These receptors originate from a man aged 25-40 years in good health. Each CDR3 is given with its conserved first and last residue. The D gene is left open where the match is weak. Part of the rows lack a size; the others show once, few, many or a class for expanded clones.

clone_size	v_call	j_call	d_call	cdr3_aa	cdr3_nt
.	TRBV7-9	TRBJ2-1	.	CASSLAAPRHFEQFF	TGTGCCAGCAGCTTAGCCGCGCCCCGGCACTTTGAGCAGTTCTTC
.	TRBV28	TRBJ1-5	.	CASSLVGGVQPQHF	TGTGCCAGCAGTTTAGTGGGGGGGGTACAGCCCCAGCATTTT
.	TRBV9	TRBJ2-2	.	CASSVVGQSVTGELFF	TGTGCCAGCAGCGTAGTCGGTCAGTCGGTAACCGGGGAGCTGTTTTTT
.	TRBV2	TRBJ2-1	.	CASTYTNTEQFF	TGTGCCAGCACTTATACGAACACTGAGCAGTTCTTC
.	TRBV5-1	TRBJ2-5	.	CASSFTRGQETQYF	TGCGCCAGCAGCTTCACGAGGGGACAAGAGACCCAGTACTTC
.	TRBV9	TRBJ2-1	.	CASSVVHGREQFF	TGTGCCAGCAGCGTAGTCCATGGCCGGGAGCAGTTCTTC
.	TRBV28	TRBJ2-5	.	CASSFNNQETQYF	TGTGCCAGCAGTTTCAACAACCAAGAGACCCAGTACTTC
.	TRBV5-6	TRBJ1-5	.	CASSLWTAEGQPQHF	TGTGCCAGCAGCCTATGGACGGCCGAGGGGCAGCCCCAGCATTTT
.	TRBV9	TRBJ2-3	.	CASSVEAVDTQYF	TGTGCCAGCAGCGTAGAGGCAGTGGATACGCAGTATTTT
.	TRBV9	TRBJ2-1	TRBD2	CASSATQVSGRSPYNEQFF	TGTGCCAGCAGCGCGACCCAAGTTAGCGGGAGGTCTCCCTACAATGAGCAGTTCTTC
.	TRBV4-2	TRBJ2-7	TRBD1	CASERDRGYEQYF	TGTGCCAGCGAACGGGACAGGGGCTACGAGCAGTACTTC
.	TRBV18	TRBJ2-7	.	CASSPTGSSYEQYF	TGTGCCAGCTCACCAACAGGGTCGTCCTACGAGCAGTACTTC
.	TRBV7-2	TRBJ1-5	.	CASSLRMRQPQHF	TGTGCCAGCAGCCTCCGTATGCGTCAGCCCCAGCATTTT
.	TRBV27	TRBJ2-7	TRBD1	CASRRTGYHEQYF	TGTGCCAGCAGGAGGACAGGGTACCACGAGCAGTACTTC
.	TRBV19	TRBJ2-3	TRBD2	CASSWVAGEDTQYF	TGTGCCAGTAGTTGGGTAGCGGGAGAAGATACGCAGTATTTT
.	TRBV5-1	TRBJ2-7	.	CASSLVRVNYEQYF	TGCGCCAGCAGCTTGGTACGAGTCAACTACGAGCAGTACTTC
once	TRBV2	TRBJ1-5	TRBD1	CASSAADRGRNQPQHF	TGTGCCAGCAGTGCAGCGGACAGGGGTAGGAATCAGCCCCAGCATTTT
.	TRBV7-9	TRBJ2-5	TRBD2	CASSRTSGLAGQETQYF	TGTGCCAGCAGCCGAACCTCGGGACTAGCGGGACAAGAGACCCAGTACTTC
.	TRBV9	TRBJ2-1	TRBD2	CASSVVLAGVTEQFF	TGTGCCAGCAGCGTAGTTCTAGCGGGAGTAACTGAGCAGTTCTTC
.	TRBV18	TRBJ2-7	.	CASSPLMRQAGMEQYF	TGTGCCAGCTCACCCCTGATGAGACAGGCGGGAATGGAGCAGTACTTC
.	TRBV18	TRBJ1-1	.	CASSPISRDNTEAFF	TGTGCCAGCTCACCAATTAGCCGGGATAACACTGAAGCTTTCTTT
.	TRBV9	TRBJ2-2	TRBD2	CASSKTSEATGELFF	TGTGCCAGCAGCAAGACTAGCGAGGCCACCGGGGAGCTGTTTTTT
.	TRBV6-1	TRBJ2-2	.	CAGQGISTGELFF	TGTGCCGGCCAGGGGATTAGCACCGGGGAGCTGTTTTTT
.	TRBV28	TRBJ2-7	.	CASSLVSLYEQYF	TGTGCCAGCAGTTTGGTGAGCCTCTACGAGCAGTACTTC
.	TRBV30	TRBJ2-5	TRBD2	CAWSVGGLERETQYF	TGTGCCTGGAGTGTAGGGGGACTAGAAAGAGAGACCCAGTACTTC
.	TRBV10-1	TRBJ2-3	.	CASSEGVRGRTDTQYF	TGCGCCAGCAGTGAGGGAGTACGGGGCCGCACAGATACGCAGTATTTT
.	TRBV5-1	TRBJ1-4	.	CASSPMGGQAEKLFF	TGCGCCAGCAGCCCGATGGGGGGGCAAGCAGAAAAACTGTTTTTT
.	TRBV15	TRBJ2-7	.	CATSRVAGEQYF	TGTGCCACCAGCAGAGTCGCAGGCGAGCAGTACTTC
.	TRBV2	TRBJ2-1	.	CASSERAAYNEQFF	TGTGCCAGCAGTGAAAGGGCAGCCTACAATGAGCAGTTCTTC
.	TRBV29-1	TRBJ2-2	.	CSVVSGTGELFF	TGCAGCGTTGTATCGGGGACCGGGGAGCTGTTTTTT
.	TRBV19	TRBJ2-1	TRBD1	CASSPMDRGSYNEQFF	TGTGCCAGTAGTCCCATGGACAGGGGTTCCTACAATGAGCAGTTCTTC
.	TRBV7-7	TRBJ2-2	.	CASSFGGLGELFF	TGTGCTAGCAGCTTCGGGGGTCTCGGGGAGCTGTTTTTT
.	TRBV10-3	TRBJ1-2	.	CAISDELGSERNGYTF	TGTGCCATCAGTGATGAGTTGGGGAGTGAACGGAACGGCTACACCTTC
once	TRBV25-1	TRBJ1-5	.	CASGAGNNQPQHF	TGTGCCAGCGGGGCGGGCAACAATCAGCCCCAGCATTTT
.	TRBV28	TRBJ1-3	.	CASRRDLGSTIYF	TGTGCCAGCAGGAGGGACCTTGGGAGCACCATATATTTT
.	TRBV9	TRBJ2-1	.	CASSVAGESEQFF	TGTGCCAGCAGCGTAGCCGGGGAGAGTGAGCAGTTCTTC
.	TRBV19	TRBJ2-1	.	CASVSSGPSYNEQFF	TGTGCCAGTGTCAGTAGCGGCCCATCCTACAATGAGCAGTTCTTC
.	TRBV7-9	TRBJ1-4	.	CASSLGTGATNEKLFF	TGTGCCAGCAGCTTAGGAACAGGAGCAACTAATGAAAAACTGTTTTTT
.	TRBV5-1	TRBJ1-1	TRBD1	CASSPRQGLNTEAFF	TGCGCCAGCAGCCCTAGACAGGGATTGAACACTGAAGCTTTCTTT
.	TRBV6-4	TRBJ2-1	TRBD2	CASSSGATSGRNEQFF	TGTGCCAGCAGTAGCGGGGCCACTAGCGGGAGAAATGAGCAGTTCTTC
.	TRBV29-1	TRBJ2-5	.	CSVQGSRSEETQYF	TGCAGCGTTCAAGGTTCCCGATCCGAAGAGACCCAGTACTTC
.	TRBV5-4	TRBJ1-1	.	CASSLDRAVTEAFF	TGTGCCAGCAGCTTGGACAGGGCCGTCACTGAAGCTTTCTTT
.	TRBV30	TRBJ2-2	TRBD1	CAWSVSGTGGNIGELFF	TGTGCCTGGAGTGTAAGTGGGACAGGGGGAAACATCGGGGAGCTGTTTTTT
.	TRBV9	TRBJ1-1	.	CASNSVGRTEAFF	TGTGCCAGCAACAGTGTTGGGAGAACTGAAGCTTTCTTT
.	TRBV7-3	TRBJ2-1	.	CASSLKAGTKRYNEQFF	TGTGCCAGCAGCTTAAAGGCTGGGACAAAGCGGTACAATGAGCAGTTCTTC
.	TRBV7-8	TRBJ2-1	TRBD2	CASRTSGYYNEQFF	TGTGCCAGCAGGACTAGCGGGTATTACAATGAGCAGTTCTTC